The clone carrying this T cell receptor beta chain was found once. What it recognizes is unknown. The data belong to a study of long-term antiretroviral therapy in people with HIV. Treatment locations for all participants with HIV were in the United States. Samples held 1-10 million cryopreserved PBMC, and DNA extraction followed. General observations from the study: The data indicate that diversity increased after ART but remained below transplant donor controls. Drawn between the mid-2000s and the late 2010s, the blood was possibly obtained under older ART regimens.

The assay, immunoSEQ v3.0, was run at survey level. The data were produced by immunoSEQ multiplex PCR, yet TCRdb's version contains in-frame clones alone and is incomplete. There are around 30,000 clones in the sample; 93% occur only once, and 10% lies in the top ten. There are 16 residues in the CDR3. V lost 1 base, J lost 2 bases, and 12 bases lay in between. Germline lookup yields CDR1 MNHNS and CDR2 SASEGT. The source material was unsorted PBMCs, sampled 6.2 years after starting antiretroviral therapy. This chain uses TRBV6-1 with TRBJ2-1, with D possibly being TRBD2 (5 bases). The clonotype comes from a man in his forties with HIV. The CDR3 nucleotides are TGTGCCAGCAGTGAAGACCCGCCCGGGGCCTACAATGAGCAGTTCTTC. This codes for CASSEDPPGAYNEQFF.